Shown below are 24 T cell receptor beta chains from a single sample sequenced in a study of shared clonotypes between healthy human individuals. Naive CD8 isolation took CD45RO-negative cells positively selected for CCR7 and excluded terminally differentiated effector memory CD45RA+ cells. This table comes from immunoSEQ multiplex PCR, and its TCRdb copy is limited to in-frame clones, with some not included. The sample yields 800,000 to 950,000 clones, approximately 96% seen once. The specimen was naive CD8+ T cells sorted from blood. The receptors originated from a man aged 25 to 40 in good health.

The chain recombines TRBV29-1 with TRBJ2-5, with 11 nucleotides matching TRBD2. From germline, CDR1 is SQVTM and CDR2 ANQGSEA. The CDR3 is 16 amino acids. With V trimmed by 7 bases and J by 4 bases, 14 bases remained unmatched. The CDR3 bases are TGCAGCGGTTACCCCCTAGCGGGAGGTTTAATAGAGACCCAGTACTTC. This codes for CSGYPLAGGLIETQYF.

The chain has TRBV7-6 and TRBJ2-1; a possible D gene is TRBD1 (5 bases). There are 15 residues in the CDR3. Between the trimmed V and J ends, which lost 0 bases and 9 bases, there was a span of 15 bases. Looked up from germline, CDR1 is SGHVS and CDR2 is FNYEAQ. The CDR3 sequence: CASSLATTVRSEQFF. The CDR3 nucleotides read TGTGCCAGCAGCTTAGCGACGACAGTCCGGAGTGAGCAGTTCTTC. Variable domain in full (rest from reference TRBV7-6 and TRBJ2-1): GAGVSQSPRYKVTKRGQDVALRCDPISGHVSLYWYRQALGQGPEFLTYFNYEAQQDKSGLPNDRFSAERPEGSISTLTIQRTEQRDSAMYRCASSLATTVRSEQFFGPGTRLTVL.

This sequence joins TRBV28 and TRBJ1-2; D possibly corresponds to TRBD1 (6 bases). Trimming took 10 bases from V and 5 from J, leaving 20 bases between them. Looked up from germline, CDR1 is MDHEN and CDR2 is SYDVKM. This CDR3 is 14 amino acids long. The chain's CDR3 is CATRATGTDYGYTF. DNA for the CDR3: TGTGCCACCAGAGCAACAGGGACCGATTATGGCTACACCTTC.

Note on this clone: Other DNA sequences of this sample code for an identical CDR3. The rearrangement links TRBV28 to TRBJ2-1; 8 bases fit TRBD2. The CDR3 loop spans 15 amino acids. V shed 2 bases, J shed 2 bases, and the junction held 2 bases outside the gene matches. Looked up from germline, CDR1 is MDHEN and CDR2 is SYDVKM. The CDR3 DNA follows: TGTGCCAGCAGTTTACTACTAGCGGCCTACAATGAGCAGTTCTTC. As protein: CASSLLLAAYNEQFF.

V gene TRBV6-6 combines with J gene TRBJ1-5; perhaps TRBD1 as D (5 bases). CDR3 length equals 14 residues. CDR1 MNHNY and CDR2 SVGAGI come from the germline V gene (reference sequence). Trimming cost V 6 bases and J 7 bases, with 16 bases left between them. CDR3 sequence: CASRNEGPGQPQHF. CDR3 in DNA: TGTGCCAGCAGGAACGAGGGGCCTGGACAGCCCCAGCATTTT.

This clone was seen more than once but under ten times. This chain uses TRBV6-1 with TRBJ1-5; D is ambiguous. The germline gives CDR1 MNHNS, CDR2 SASEGT. V was trimmed by 3 bases and J by 3 bases, leaving 15 bases between them. This CDR3 contains 16 residues. For the CDR3, the DNA is TGTGCCAGCAGTGAGCCGTTCCTTTTGGACAATCAGCCCCAGCATTTT. The encoded protein is CASSEPFLLDNQPQHF.

The rearrangement links TRBV6-5 to TRBJ2-3; D call uncertain. The length of the CDR3 is 13 residues. The ends were cut back, 4 bases at V and 5 bases at J, with 10 bases in the middle. CDR1 is MNHEY, CDR2 SVGAGI, per germline. The CDR3 sequence is CASSSEGLDTQYF. The CDR3 DNA reads as TGTGCCAGCAGTTCCGAAGGGTTAGATACGCAGTATTTT.

This chain connects TRBV7-8 to TRBJ1-4, with TRBD1 matching 9 bases. CDR1 SGHVS and CDR2 FQNEAQ come from the germline V gene. After removal of 1 base from V and 6 bases from J, the junction contained 12 bases not matched to a gene. The CDR3 loop spans 18 amino acids. The CDR3 DNA sequence: TGTGCCAGCAGCTTAGAACGGGGACAGGGACGAGTGGATGAAAAACTGTTTTTT. Residues: CASSLERGQGRVDEKLFF.

This chain links TRBV7-9 with TRBJ2-6; D is perhaps TRBD2 (5 bases). The V gene lost 3 bases and the J gene lost 2 bases, with 11 bases spanning the gap. Germline lookup yields CDR1 SEHNR and CDR2 FQNEAQ (reference sequence). CDR3 length: 16 amino acids. CDR3 DNA: TGTGCCAGCAGCTTCCCGGTGCGGGCTGGGGCCAACGTCCTGACTTTC. This codes for CASSFPVRAGANVLTF.

The V gene is TRBV6-1, the J gene TRBJ2-7; 8 bases match TRBD2. V trimming: 3 bases; J trimming: 5 bases; junction bases outside the gene matches: 12. The CDR3 has 16 residues. Germline V lookup: CDR1 MNHNS, CDR2 SASEGT. As DNA, the CDR3 is TGTGCCAGCAGTGACCCTAGGGCGGGGGGATTTCACGAGCAGTACTTC. It yields the protein CASSDPRAGGFHEQYF.

In DNA form, the CDR3 reads TGTGCCAGCTTTAAACTCGGGACAGGAGTAAACTATGGCTACACCTTC. Translation: CASFKLGTGVNYGYTF. V usage is TRBV13 and J usage is TRBJ1-2, with 8 bases identical to TRBD1. CDR1 is PRHDT and CDR2 is FYEKMQ in the germline V gene (reference sequence). V shed 8 bases and J 2 bases; nucleotides not matched to a gene: 13. This CDR3 spans 16 amino acids.

V gene TRBV27 combines with J gene TRBJ2-5; TRBD1 aligns across 7 bases. CDR3 length: 16 amino acids. Looked up from germline, CDR1 is MNHEY and CDR2 is SMNVEV (reference sequence). Losses at the gene ends were 4 bases for V and 0 bases for J; bases not matched to a gene: 8. CDR3 residues: CASSSTGTAYQETQYF. The CDR3 DNA sequence: TGTGCCAGCAGTTCCACCGGGACAGCGTACCAAGAGACCCAGTACTTC.

The chain couples TRBV7-2 to TRBJ2-3; TRBD2 agrees at 11 bases. The CDR3 consists of 16 residues. The V and J ends lost 4 bases and 0 bases, in that order; junction bases with no gene match: 3. Germline loops: CDR1 SGHTA, CDR2 FQGNSA. In DNA, the CDR3 is TGTGCCAGCAGCTCCCGGACTAGCGGGAGCACAGATACGCAGTATTTT. Its translation is CASSSRTSGSTDTQYF.

The rearrangement links TRBV5-4 to TRBJ1-5; the D gene is possibly TRBD1 (6 bases). The CDR3 loop spans 13 amino acids. Germline-derived CDR1 and CDR2 are SGHNT and YYREEE (reference sequence). The V gene lost 4 bases and the J gene lost 9 bases, with 14 bases spanning the gap. CDR3 loop: CASSVDSPVPQHF. CDR3 DNA: TGTGCCAGCAGCGTGGACAGTCCGGTGCCCCAGCATTTT.

V gene TRBV4-3 combines with J gene TRBJ2-3, with D maybe TRBD2 (6 bases). The germline CDR1 and CDR2 sequences are LGHNA and YSLEER. V dropped 4 bases and J dropped 6 bases, with 20 bases sitting between them. The CDR3 has 16 amino acids. CDR3 DNA sequence: TGCGCCAGCAGCCTGAGGGTGGGGTTCGGGAGTGATACGCAGTATTTT. Protein: CASSLRVGFGSDTQYF.

The chain couples TRBV29-1 to TRBJ2-7, with 11 bases lining up with TRBD2. J lost 5 bases, V lost 2 bases, and 8 bases had no gene match. Germline CDR1 is SQVTM and CDR2 is ANQGSEA. This CDR3 comprises 15 residues. The chain's CDR3 is CSVEWASGRSHEQYF. The CDR3 coding sequence is TGCAGCGTTGAATGGGCTAGCGGGAGGAGCCACGAGCAGTACTTC.

J is TRBJ2-5 and V is TRBV7-9, with 11 bases that match TRBD1. The better agreement between TRBJ2-7 and the DNA end casts doubt on the J call. The germline V gene has CDR1 SEHNR and CDR2 FQNEAQ (reference sequence). The length of the CDR3 is 15 residues. The CDR3 loop is CASSTGQGAIYEQYF. In DNA, the CDR3 is TGTGCCAGCAGCACCGGACAGGGGGCAATATACGAGCAGTACTTC.

The chain joins TRBV7-8 to TRBJ2-1; D possibly corresponds to TRBD2 (6 bases). Germline values: CDR1 SGHVS, CDR2 FQNEAQ. Trimming shortened V by 5 bases and J by 5 bases, and 10 bases separated the two germline ends. The CDR3 has 13 amino acids. The CDR3 loop is CASSKPSDNEQFF. CDR3 sequence (DNA): TGTGCCAGCAGCAAACCTAGCGACAATGAGCAGTTCTTC.

This clone was seen once. This chain uses TRBV13 with TRBJ1-2, with 7 bases aligning to TRBD1. The CDR3 has 15 residues. From germline, CDR1 is PRHDT and CDR2 FYEKMQ (reference sequence). Germline trimming cut 0 bases from V and 7 bases from J; bases unmatched to any gene: 8. The CDR3 here is CASSLGQGGRFGYTF. The CDR3 nucleotides are TGTGCCAGCAGCTTAGGCCAGGGGGGCAGATTTGGCTACACCTTC.

The chain combines TRBV6-1 with TRBJ1-5; D gene ambiguous. The V end lost 2 bases, the J end lost 2 bases, and 13 bases lay between the germline ends. The CDR3 length is 16 residues. Germline V gives CDR1 MNHNS, CDR2 SASEGT. CDR3 DNA: TGTGCCAGCAGTGAACTAGTAGGTCCGGGCAATCAGCCCCAGCATTTT. Protein: CASSELVGPGNQPQHF.

Regarding this clone: Relative to the germline gene, one junction end is altered; a read error may explain this. The J gene is TRBJ2-7, the V gene TRBV5-1; 10 bases line up with TRBD2. The CDR3 extends over 15 amino acids. The germline CDR1 and CDR2 sequences are SGHRS and YFSETQ. The CDR3 DNA sequence: TGCGCCAGCACCTTGAAGCGGGAGGGACCCTACGAGCAGTACTTC. This gives the protein CASTLKREGPYEQYF.

The rearrangement joins TRBV7-9 to TRBJ2-7; weak D call: TRBD1 (6 bases). Germline loops: CDR1 SEHNR, CDR2 FQNEAQ (reference sequence). The CDR3 contains 14 residues. V lost 5 bases and J lost 0, with 11 bases in between. The CDR3 here is CASSQGWGSYEQYF. CDR3 coding DNA: TGTGCCAGCAGCCAGGGGTGGGGCTCCTACGAGCAGTACTTC.

This chain links TRBV10-3 with TRBJ2-7; 7 bases are shared with TRBD1. The germline V gene encodes CDR1 ENHRY and CDR2 SYGVKD. The CDR3 runs to 15 residues. The junction had 10 bases not matched to a gene; V was cut back by 8 bases and J by 0 bases. The CDR3 loop reads CAIGRQGSPSYEQYF. The CDR3 DNA is TGTGCCATCGGACGACAGGGCTCCCCCTCCTACGAGCAGTACTTC.

This chain links TRBV7-7 with TRBJ2-6; D is possibly TRBD1 or TRBD2 (5 bases each). Trimming pared 4 bases from V and 0 bases from J, leaving 7 bases between. Germline values: CDR1 SSHAT, CDR2 FNYEAQ (reference sequence). The CDR3 consists of 15 residues. The CDR3, as DNA: TGTGCCAGCAGCTCGGGGCCCTCTGGGGCCAACGTCCTGACTTTC. Translating gives CASSSGPSGANVLTF.